A selection of T cell receptor beta chains follows, all from one sample in a study of regulatory and conventional T cells in RAG deficiency. The repertoire was sequenced with immunoSEQ multiplex PCR; TCRdb's copy has only in-frame clones and lacks some. The repertoire holds 20,000 to 25,000 clones, with around 97% as singletons. These same records also appear under a second study, on regulatory T cells.

The source material was CD25- CD4+ T cells sorted from blood. All receptors derive from a human donor in good health. Both conserved end residues are part of each CDR3. The D gene is left open where the match is weak. Clone size is given for some rows only: seen once, a few or many times, or a class if the clone is expanded.

>TRBV11-2|17|.|TRBJ1-1|.
CASSFGLPGLLNTEAFF
TGTGCCAGCAGCTTTGGCCTACCAGGGCTTCTGAACACTGAAGCTTTCTTT
>TRBV11-3|17|.|TRBJ2-7|TRBD1
CASSLEGPGQGTYEQYF
TGTGCCAGCAGCTTAGAGGGTCCGGGACAGGGAACCTACGAGCAGTACTTC
>TRBV2|16|.|TRBJ2-7|TRBD1
CASRPGQGRGTYEQYF
TGTGCCAGCAGACCGGGACAGGGGAGAGGGACCTACGAGCAGTACTTC
>TRBV11-2|13|.|TRBJ2-3|.
CASSPLSTDTQYF
TGTGCCAGCAGCCCCCTTAGCACAGATACGCAGTATTTT
>TRBV30|13|.|TRBJ1-6|.
CAWSVGSWGPLHF
TGTGCCTGGAGCGTTGGGAGTTGGGGACCCCTCCACTTT
>TRBV28|14|.|TRBJ1-1|TRBD1
CASSSGQGNTEAFF
TGTGCCAGCAGTTCCGGACAGGGGAACACTGAAGCTTTCTTT
>TRBV6-1|14|.|TRBJ2-7|.
CASSADRDSYEQYF
TGTGCCAGCAGTGCGGACAGAGACTCCTACGAGCAGTACTTC
>TRBV4-2|17|.|TRBJ1-6|.
CASSQDRSGKYNSPLHF
TGTGCCAGCAGCCAAGATCGGAGCGGGAAGTATAATTCACCCCTCCACTTT
>TRBV9|16|.|TRBJ2-2|TRBD1
CASSVMDRDNTGELFF
TGTGCCAGCAGCGTAATGGACAGGGACAACACCGGGGAGCTGTTTTTT
>TRBV10-3|15|.|TRBJ1-4|.
CAISESTATNEKLFF
TGTGCCATCAGTGAGTCCACAGCAACTAATGAAAAACTGTTTTTT
>TRBV5-1|14|.|TRBJ2-1|.
CASSSRWAGDEQFF
TGCGCCAGCAGCTCTCGATGGGCCGGGGATGAGCAGTTCTTC
>TRBV9|14|.|TRBJ1-2|TRBD1
CASSPGTGGAGYTF
TGTGCCAGCAGCCCTGGGACAGGGGGCGCGGGCTACACCTTC
>TRBV5-1|15|.|TRBJ1-1|TRBD1
CASSNKQGWNTEAFF
TGCGCCAGCAGCAACAAACAGGGGTGGAACACTGAAGCTTTCTTT
>TRBV5-5|13|.|TRBJ2-2|TRBD1
CASSTTGTGELFF
TGTGCCAGCAGCACGACAGGGACCGGGGAGCTGTTTTTT
>TRBV2|12|.|TRBJ2-2|.
CASSQVTGELFF
TGTGCCAGCAGTCAAGTAACCGGGGAGCTGTTTTTT
>TRBV6-5|13|.|TRBJ1-2|.
CASSTGYGYGYTF
TGTGCCAGCAGTACAGGGTATGGCTATGGCTACACCTTC
>TRBV10-3|14|.|TRBJ2-4|.
CAISDVRAKNIQYF
TGTGCCATCAGTGATGTCCGAGCCAAAAACATTCAGTACTTC
>TRBV7-9|13|.|TRBJ1-2|.
CASRSGAFWGYTF
TGTGCCAGCAGGAGCGGAGCTTTCTGGGGCTACACCTTC
>TRBV7-8|13|.|TRBJ2-7|.
CASSLVTLHEQYF
TGTGCCAGCAGCTTAGTGACTCTCCACGAGCAGTACTTC
>TRBV13|18|.|TRBJ1-6|.
CASSAHVSGGYYNSPLHF
TGTGCCAGCAGCGCCCACGTCAGCGGGGGATACTATAATTCACCCCTCCACTTT
>TRBV5-1|16|.|TRBJ2-5|TRBD2
CASSLAWGGAEETQYF
TGCGCCAGCAGCTTGGCCTGGGGGGGAGCGGAGGAGACCCAGTACTTC
>TRBV11-2|14|.|TRBJ2-5|.
CASSPGLGQETQYF
TGTGCCAGCAGCCCCGGACTCGGACAAGAGACCCAGTACTTC
>TRBV16|18|once|TRBJ1-1|TRBD1
CASSQFRPGTGGSTEAFF
TGTGCCAGCAGCCAATTCCGTCCCGGGACAGGGGGGAGTACTGAAGCTTTCTTT
>TRBV27|14|.|TRBJ1-1|.
CASSFEGRNTEAFF
TGTGCCAGCAGTTTTGAGGGTAGGAACACTGAAGCTTTCTTT
>TRBV28|18|.|TRBJ1-2|TRBD1
CASNHLPGTGGGNYGYTF
TGTGCCAGCAACCACCTTCCCGGGACAGGGGGGGGTAACTATGGCTACACCTTC
>TRBV5-4|17|.|TRBJ1-6|TRBD1
CASSLRQGSTYNSPLHF
TGTGCCAGCAGCTTGCGACAGGGTAGCACCTATAATTCACCCCTCCACTTT
>TRBV7-7|14|.|TRBJ2-3|TRBD2
CASSPGLAADTQYF
TGTGCCAGCAGCCCAGGACTAGCGGCAGATACGCAGTATTTT
>TRBV14|16|.|TRBJ1-6|.
CASSQEGAGYNSPLHF
TGTGCCAGCAGCCAAGAGGGGGCTGGGTATAATTCACCCCTCCACTTT
>TRBV5-1|15|.|TRBJ2-2|TRBD1
CASSSGQLRTGELFF
TGCGCCAGCAGCTCGGGACAGCTTCGCACCGGGGAGCTGTTTTTT
>TRBV28|13|.|TRBJ1-2|TRBD1
CVSSWTGGYGYTF
TGTGTCAGCAGTTGGACAGGGGGCTATGGCTACACCTTC
>TRBV28|15|.|TRBJ1-2|.
CASSLFSGLSGGYTF
TGTGCCAGCAGTTTATTCTCAGGGCTATCGGGCGGCTACACCTTC
>TRBV6-5|15|.|TRBJ2-5|TRBD1
CASSQDRDSQETQYF
TGTGCCAGCAGCCAAGACCGGGACAGCCAAGAGACCCAGTACTTC
>TRBV15|18|.|TRBJ1-3|TRBD1
CATSARTGKISSGNTIYF
TGTGCCACCAGCGCCCGGACAGGGAAGATTAGCTCTGGAAACACCATATATTTT
>TRBV7-9|14|.|TRBJ1-2|.
CASSLRDGNYGYTF
TGTGCCAGCAGCCTGCGGGACGGGAACTATGGCTACACCTTC
>TRBV6-1|17|.|TRBJ2-1|TRBD2
CASSEPRIAGASDEQFF
TGTGCCAGCAGTGAACCCCGGATAGCGGGGGCCTCGGATGAGCAGTTCTTC
>TRBV2|15|.|TRBJ1-3|.
CASSEGTRSGNTIYF
TGTGCCAGCAGTGAGGGCACGCGCTCTGGAAACACCATATATTTT
>TRBV30|12|.|TRBJ2-4|.
CAWSVTRVIQYF
TGTGCCTGGAGTGTAACCCGGGTGATTCAGTACTTC
>TRBV10-3|13|.|TRBJ2-5|TRBD2
CAISERAGEGLDF
TGTGCCATCAGTGAGAGAGCGGGGGAGGGTTTGGACTTC
>TRBV11-2|18|.|TRBJ2-3|TRBD2
CASSLDRFSGGVTDTQYF
TGTGCCAGCAGCTTAGATCGGTTTAGCGGGGGGGTCACAGATACGCAGTATTTT
>TRBV2|11|.|TRBJ1-1|.
CASKRGTEAFF
TGTGCCAGCAAGAGGGGGACTGAAGCTTTCTTT
>TRBV27|15|.|TRBJ2-2|.
CASSTTTPSTGELFF
TGTGCCAGCAGCACTACCACCCCATCCACCGGGGAGCTGTTTTTT
>TRBV9|17|.|TRBJ1-1|TRBD1
CASSTPGTGDPNTEAFF
TGTGCCAGCAGCACCCCCGGGACAGGGGACCCGAACACTGAAGCTTTCTTT